This T cell receptor (beta chain) was sequenced in a study of cytomegalovirus exposure and HLA in healthy donors. The primer mix had 60 Vbeta and 13 Jbeta primers. Sequencing was performed with immunoSEQ multiplex PCR; in TCRdb, only in-frame clones are kept and a portion is missing. The sample carries 150,000 to 200,000 clones, about 80% recorded once. Study-wide findings and caveats: It was fewer than 200 TCR beta chains that were listed as cytomegalovirus-associated.

With respect to this clone: Its matching antigen is unknown.

Germline V CDR1 and CDR2: SGHVS, FNYEAQ. The CDR3 contains 16 residues. V was cut by 5 bases and J by 0 bases, with 15 bases left in between. Source material: PBMCs. The chain couples TRBV7-6 to TRBJ2-3; possible D gene TRBD1, 6 bases. The clonotype originates from a woman in her forties in good health and CMV-seronegative. The CDR3 coding sequence is TGTGCCAGCAGCGCGATACAGGGAACTAGCACAGATACGCAGTATTTT. Translating it yields CASSAIQGTSTDTQYF.